The TCR beta chain described here comes from a study of molecular identifiers for immune sequencing clone quantification. Germline V CDR1 and CDR2: SEHNR, FQNEAQ (reference sequence). The CDR3 spans 14 residues. Trimming left V 0 bases short and J 6 bases short, with 12 bases between. TCRdb fed the PCR reads into MiXCR, producing one record per CDR3 protein. Of under 650,000 distinct CDR3 sequences listed, approximately 20% are singletons. There are many counts of this clonotype. This TCR was sampled from a human donor in good health. Some libraries in this study had Jurkat cell RNA spiked in. The sequenced material came from naive CD8+ T cells from blood, with Jurkat cell RNA spiked in. The subset here: FACS-sorted CD8+CD4-CCR7+CD45RA+ naive T cells. The chain combines TRBV7-9 with TRBJ2-7; the D gene is possibly TRBD2 (5 bases). The CDR3 nucleotides read TGTGCCAGCAGCTTAGCCTCGGGTGGAGGCGAGCAGTACTTC. Protein sequence: CASSLASGGGEQYF.